The 11 T cell receptor beta chains in this list originate from one sample, sequenced in a study of blood T cell repertoires in COVID-19. Clones were sequenced by immunoSEQ multiplex PCR, and TCRdb holds only the in-frame ones, with some missing. The sample comprises 280,000 or so clones, about four fifths of which are singletons, and roughly a tenth rests with the top ten. Sample: peripheral blood. The receptors were sampled from a woman in her forties or fifties who had recovered from COVID-19.

The chain employs TRBV28 and TRBJ1-2; TRBD1 matches at 10 bases. This CDR3 is 14 amino acids long. The J segment lost 3 bases and the V segment lost 10 bases, leaving 8 bases of the junction unmatched. Per germline, CDR1 MDHEN and CDR2 SYDVKM. The CDR3 loop reads CATVGQGTHYGYTF. CDR3 coding DNA: TGTGCCACTGTGGGACAGGGGACCCACTATGGCTACACCTTC.

The rearrangement uses TRBV6-2 or TRBV6-3 and TRBJ2-1, with unresolved D. CDR1 is MNHEY and CDR2 is SVGEGT in the germline V gene. This CDR3 region has 15 residues. V lost 0 bases to trimming and J lost 6 bases, with 12 bases between them. The CDR3 region is CASSYSNRLSNEQFF. CDR3 nucleotide sequence: TGTGCCAGCAGTTACTCGAACAGATTGTCCAATGAGCAGTTCTTC.

This chain joins TRBV4-2 and TRBJ2-3; the D gene is possibly TRBD2 (5 bases). The CDR3 consists of 14 residues. V was cut by 0 bases and J by 6 bases, with 10 bases left in between. Germline loops: CDR1 LGHNA, CDR2 YNFKEQ. The CDR3 is CASSQERRSDTQYF. As DNA, the CDR3 is TGTGCCAGCAGCCAAGAAAGGAGGTCGGATACGCAGTATTTT.

This sequence joins TRBV11-2 and TRBJ2-7; 8 positions match TRBD2. The V segment lost 1 base and the J segment 2 bases; nucleotides outside the gene matches: 1. The CDR3 runs to 14 residues. Looked up from germline, CDR1 is SGHAT and CDR2 is FQNNGV. In DNA form, the CDR3 reads TGTGCCAGCAGCTTAGTTAGCGGGGCCTACGAGCAGTACTTC. This codes for CASSLVSGAYEQYF.

V gene TRBV7-9 combines with J gene TRBJ1-5; 8 nucleotides agree with TRBD1. The length of the CDR3 is 15 residues. Germline lookup yields CDR1 SEHNR and CDR2 FQNEAQ (reference sequence). V gave up 5 bases and J gave up 2 bases; unmatched junction bases: 5. CDR3 bases: TGTGCCAGCAGCCCAGAGGACAGGGGCAATCAGCCCCAGCATTTT. It specifies CASSPEDRGNQPQHF.

The rearrangement joins TRBV15 to TRBJ2-6, with a weak D call TRBD2 (6 bases). The V end was cut by 7 bases, the J end by 2 bases, with 18 bases between. CDR3 length: 17 amino acids. Germline values: CDR1 LNHNV, CDR2 YYDKDF (reference sequence). CDR3 amino acids: CATIGGITLAGANVLTF. The CDR3 DNA follows: TGTGCCACCATAGGCGGGATTACACTTGCTGGGGCCAACGTCCTGACTTTC.

This chain uses TRBV13 with TRBJ2-7; TRBD1 aligns across 7 bases. Germline trimming cut 0 bases from V and 0 bases from J; bases unmatched to any gene: 8. From germline, CDR1 is PRHDT and CDR2 FYEKMQ (reference sequence). This CDR3 spans 17 amino acids. The CDR3 DNA reads as TGTGCCAGCAGCTTAGGGCTACAGGGGACGGGCTCCTACGAGCAGTACTTC. Its translation is CASSLGLQGTGSYEQYF.

The chain recombines TRBV4-1 with TRBJ2-7; D is uncertain. V lost 2 bases and J 6 bases, leaving 8 bases between the germline ends. Germline CDR1 reads MGHRA; CDR2 reads YSYEKL. This CDR3 comprises 12 residues. The CDR3 DNA reads as TGCGCCAGCAGCCAATCGTTATTCGAGCAGTACTTC. This gives the protein CASSQSLFEQYF.

The table lists this clone with a count of one. The chain joins TRBV18 to TRBJ2-5, with 8 bases aligning to TRBD1. This CDR3 comprises 15 residues. V was pared by 3 bases and J by 4 bases, with 7 bases of the junction left unmatched. Germline assignment: CDR1 KGHSH and CDR2 LQKENI. In DNA, the CDR3 is TGTGCCAGCTCACCGAGGACAGGGCCGGGAGAGACCCAGTACTTC. It yields the protein CASSPRTGPGETQYF.

V gene TRBV7-2 combines with J gene TRBJ2-1, with TRBD2 as a possible D gene (6 bases). Germline values: CDR1 SGHTA, CDR2 FQGNSA. This CDR3 has 15 residues. Trimming took 0 bases from V and 3 from J, leaving 9 bases between them. CDR3 DNA sequence: TGTGCCAGCAGCTTAGCGGGAGGCCACTACAATGAGCAGTTCTTC. This gives the protein CASSLAGGHYNEQFF.

This clone showed up just a few times. V is TRBV25-1 and J is TRBJ1-2; D is unclear. This CDR3 spans 14 amino acids. Trimming shortened V by 2 bases and J by 4 bases, and 11 bases separated the two germline ends. The germline V gene encodes CDR1 MGHDK and CDR2 SYGVNS. CDR3 amino acids: CASSESGTLYGYTF. CDR3 DNA: TGTGCCAGCAGTGAAAGCGGAACCCTCTATGGCTACACCTTC.